This passage covers 22 T cell receptor beta chains from one sample sequenced in a study of T cell responses to AZD1222 COVID-19 vaccine. Some clones are missing from TCRdb's copy, which holds only in-frame ones; the method was immunoSEQ multiplex PCR. The table lists tens of thousands of clones, 89% of them singletons, with just under 2% in the top ten. Sequencing used peripheral blood, obtained on day 0 of AZD1222 vaccination. These receptors were taken from an adult in good health.

This clone has more than one count but fewer than ten. The rearrangement uses TRBV7-3 and TRBJ1-6, with TRBD1 matching over 8 bases. The V gene end was trimmed by 5 bases and the J gene end by 5 bases; junction bases not matched to a gene: 2. CDR1 is SGHTA, CDR2 FQGTGA, per germline. This CDR3 contains 14 residues. Here the CDR3 reads CASSPQGDNSPLHF. The CDR3 region has the DNA TGTGCCAGCAGCCCACAGGGGGATAATTCACCCCTCCACTTT.

CDR3 region: CASSLGTSGWGTDTQYF. DNA for the CDR3: TGTGCCAGCAGCTTGGGGACTAGCGGGTGGGGCACAGATACGCAGTATTTT. The V gene is TRBV11-2, the J gene TRBJ2-3; 12 bases fit TRBD2. V dropped 3 bases and J dropped 1; count of bases not matched to a gene: 5. The CDR3 runs to 17 residues. Germline V gene lookup returns CDR1 SGHAT and CDR2 FQNNGV.

CDR3 DNA sequence: TGTGCCATCAGTCTAGAGACTAACTATGGCTACACCTTC. Translated: CAISLETNYGYTF. The genes are TRBV10-3 and TRBJ1-2; no firm D call. Germline CDR1 is ENHRY and CDR2 is SYGVKD. V lost 5 bases to trimming and J lost 0 bases, with 7 bases between them. This CDR3 is built from 13 residues.

The chain employs TRBV6-5 and TRBJ1-6; possible D gene TRBD1, 6 bases. The germline V and J ends were trimmed by 0 bases and 10 bases, with 13 bases remaining between them. Germline V CDR1 and CDR2: MNHEY, SVGAGI. The CDR3 runs to 15 residues. This CDR3 is CASSYSRQVKSPLHF. The CDR3 DNA sequence: TGTGCCAGCAGTTACTCGAGACAGGTGAAGTCACCCCTCCACTTT.

The chain recombines TRBV2 with TRBJ2-4; 7 bases align to TRBD1. The V gene end was trimmed by 6 bases and the J gene end by 6 bases; junction bases not matched to a gene: 8. The CDR3 loop spans 14 amino acids. Germline CDR1 is SNHLY and CDR2 is FYNNEI. The CDR3 sequence: CASRITGVRNIQYF. As DNA, the CDR3 is TGTGCCAGCAGGATTACAGGGGTCAGAAACATTCAGTACTTC.

V and J are TRBV7-3 and TRBJ1-1, with D maybe TRBD1 (5 bases). This CDR3 comprises 14 residues. The germline V and J ends were trimmed by 2 bases and 3 bases, with 10 bases remaining between them. Germline CDR1 SGHTA, CDR2 FQGTGA. For the CDR3, the DNA is TGTGCCAGCAGCTTATGGCCGGGGCACACTGAAGCTTTCTTT. As protein: CASSLWPGHTEAFF.

The chain recombines TRBV30 with TRBJ1-1; 9 bases map to TRBD1. The CDR3 length is 15 residues. Germline lookup yields CDR1 GTSNPN and CDR2 SVGIG (reference sequence). Trimming cost V 2 bases and J 3 bases; bases outside gene matches: 7. CDR3 protein: CAWSTTGGRYTEAFF. CDR3 nucleotides: TGTGCCTGGAGTACGACAGGGGGGAGGTACACTGAAGCTTTCTTT. The variable domain in full, completed from reference TRBV30 and TRBJ1-1, reads SQTIHQWPATLVQPVGSPLSLECTVEGTSNPNLYWYRQAAGRGLQLLFYSVGIGQISSEVPQNLSASRPQDRQFILSSKKLLLSDSGFYLCAWSTTGGRYTEAFFGQGTRLTVV.

This clone was seen a handful of times. The chain carries TRBV5-1 and TRBJ1-6; 10 positions agree with TRBD1. Per the germline V gene, CDR1 is SGHRS and CDR2 is YFSETQ. This CDR3 contains 16 residues. V trimming: 4 bases; J trimming: 9 bases; junction bases outside the gene matches: 10. The CDR3 DNA reads TGCGCCAGCAGCCATGAACAGACAGGGGGCGGTTCACCCCTCCACTTT. Translating gives CASSHEQTGGGSPLHF.

The rearrangement joins TRBV19 to TRBJ1-2, with 7 bases aligning to TRBD1. Trimming at V came to 4 bases and at J to 7 bases, leaving 3 bases not matched to a gene. The CDR3 is 12 amino acids. Germline CDR1 is LNHDA and CDR2 is SQIVND (reference sequence). CDR3 residues: CASSTTGTGYTF. The CDR3 nucleotides read TGTGCCAGTAGTACGACAGGGACTGGCTACACCTTC.

This clone was seen only once. The V call is TRBV7-8, the J call TRBJ1-5; TRBD1 is a possible D gene (6 bases). V dropped 4 bases and J dropped 6 bases, with 10 bases sitting between them. In germline, CDR1 is SGHVS, CDR2 FQNEAQ. The CDR3 loop spans 13 amino acids. This chain's CDR3 is CASSYRDLQPQHF. CDR3 bases: TGTGCCAGCAGCTACAGGGATCTTCAGCCCCAGCATTTT. Full variable domain (outside the CDR3, taken from reference TRBV7-8 and TRBJ1-5): GAGVSQSPRYKVAKRGQDVALRCDPISGHVSLFWYQQALGQGPEFLTYFQNEAQLDKSGLPSDRFFAERPEGSVSTLKIQRTQQEDSAVYLCASSYRDLQPQHFGDGTRLSIL.

This clone has only a few counts. The genes are TRBV4-2 and TRBJ2-5; 12 nucleotides line up with TRBD2. Germline CDR1 reads LGHNA; CDR2 reads YNFKEQ. J was trimmed by 10 bases and V by 2 bases; bases with no gene match: 8. The CDR3 has 15 residues. In DNA, the CDR3 is TGTGCCAGCAGCCAACGGACTAGCGGGACTGCAAGCCAGTACTTC. The encoded protein is CASSQRTSGTASQYF.

This chain joins TRBV7-9 and TRBJ1-6; perhaps TRBD1 as D (6 bases). CDR3 length: 18 amino acids. Deletions cut 3 bases from V and 8 bases from J, with 23 bases between. The germline gives CDR1 SEHNR, CDR2 FQNEAQ (reference sequence). The CDR3 is CASSFYPTQQGEYSPLHF. In DNA, the CDR3 is TGTGCCAGCAGCTTCTACCCAACGCAACAGGGTGAATATTCACCCCTCCACTTT.

The rearrangement joins TRBV12-3 or TRBV12-4 to TRBJ1-1; tentatively, D is TRBD1 (6 bases). CDR3 length: 12 amino acids. V gave up 6 bases and J gave up 7 bases, with 12 bases separating them. The CDR3 nucleotides are TGTGCCAGCAGCCAAGACAGGTATGAAGCTTTCTTT. Amino acids: CASSQDRYEAFF.

This clone is a singleton in its sample. V gene TRBV30 combines with J gene TRBJ1-4; D possibly corresponds to TRBD1 (5 bases). Trimming left V 8 bases short and J 0 bases short, with 16 bases between. CDR1 and CDR2 from the germline V gene are GTSNPN and SVGIG (reference sequence). This CDR3 has 15 residues. The CDR3 region has the DNA TGTGCCGCTCCAGGGAAGGGAGCAACTAATGAAAAACTGTTTTTT. Encoded protein: CAAPGKGATNEKLFF.

The CDR3 nucleotides are TGCGCCAGCCAAAGACAGGGAAATGGCTACACCTTC. Protein product: CASQRQGNGYTF. The rearrangement joins TRBV4-1 to TRBJ1-2; 7 bases align to TRBD1. The germline CDR1 and CDR2 sequences are MGHRA and YSYEKL. This CDR3 spans 12 amino acids. Germline trimming cut 8 bases from V and 6 bases from J; bases unmatched to any gene: 6.

V and J are TRBV5-4 and TRBJ2-7; a weak D match, TRBD1 (6 bases). Germline values: CDR1 SGHNT, CDR2 YYREEE (reference sequence). V shed 0 bases and J shed 3 bases, with 16 bases lying between them. The CDR3 length is 16 residues. The CDR3 DNA reads TGTGCCAGCAGCTTGGATATGCAGGGGCCCGGCTACGAGCAGTACTTC. It encodes CASSLDMQGPGYEQYF. Variable domain in full (rest from reference TRBV5-4 and TRBJ2-7): ETGVTQSPTHLIKTRGQQVTLRCSSQSGHNTVSWYQQALGQGPQFIFQYYREEENGRGNFPPRFSGLQFPNYSSELNVNALELDDSALYLCASSLDMQGPGYEQYFGPGTRLTVT.

The chain recombines TRBV19 with TRBJ2-5, with D possibly being TRBD2 (7 bases). CDR3 length equals 15 residues. The V and J ends lost 4 bases and 1 base respectively, with 13 bases between them. Per the germline V gene, CDR1 is LNHDA and CDR2 is SQIVND (reference sequence). CDR3 loop: CASSRSGTPQETQYF. The CDR3 bases are TGTGCCAGTAGTAGGAGCGGGACACCCCAAGAGACCCAGTACTTC.

This clone was picked up one time. The chain links TRBV11-2 to TRBJ1-4, with D possibly being TRBD1 (5 bases). Trimming removed 1 base from V and 5 bases from J, with 17 bases in between. CDR3 length: 17 residues. Germline CDR1 is SGHAT and CDR2 is FQNNGV. As DNA, the CDR3 is TGTGCCAGCAGCTTAGCCCCGGTCAGGGAAGAAAATGAAAAACTGTTTTTT. It is translated as CASSLAPVREENEKLFF.

This rearrangement joins TRBV24-1 to TRBJ2-7; a possible D gene is TRBD2 (6 bases). The V and J ends lost 3 bases and 6 bases respectively, with 8 bases between them. CDR3 size: 12 residues. From germline, CDR1 is KGHDR and CDR2 SFDVKD. The CDR3 here is CATSDRAGEQYF. CDR3 DNA: TGTGCCACCAGTGATCGAGCGGGCGAGCAGTACTTC.

The rearrangement links TRBV5-1 to TRBJ1-4, with D maybe TRBD1 (5 bases). Between the trimmed V and J ends, which lost 0 bases and 2 bases, there was a span of 8 bases. Germline V CDR1 and CDR2: SGHRS, YFSETQ. CDR3 length: 15 residues. The CDR3 region is CASSLAAGTNEKLFF. The CDR3 DNA reads TGCGCCAGCAGCTTGGCGGCAGGGACTAATGAAAAACTGTTTTTT.

J is TRBJ1-2 and V is TRBV7-9; 8 positions match TRBD1. The ends lost 5 bases at V and 3 bases at J; junction bases unmatched: 8. The germline V gene encodes CDR1 SEHNR and CDR2 FQNEAQ (reference sequence). The CDR3 length is 15 residues. CDR3 in amino acids: CASSRDRRPDYGYTF. CDR3 DNA: TGTGCCAGCAGCCGGGACAGGCGCCCCGACTATGGCTACACCTTC.

This chain uses TRBV19 with TRBJ1-5; no reliable D call. Trimming left V 3 bases short and J 6 bases short, with 6 bases between. Germline V gene lookup returns CDR1 LNHDA and CDR2 SQIVND (reference sequence). This CDR3 has 12 amino acids. The CDR3 DNA reads TGTGCCAGTAGTATCGGGCTTCAGCCCCAGCATTTT. This sequence encodes CASSIGLQPQHF.